A single sample is the source of the 29 T cell receptor beta chains below, sequenced in a study of blood T cell repertoires in COVID-19. Libraries were prepared by immunoSEQ multiplex PCR; TCRdb keeps only in-frame clonotypes and omits some of them. The sample gives about 210,000 clones, under 90% of which show up once; around 7.8% is in the top ten. Sequences were obtained from peripheral blood. These receptors were taken from a woman older than 75 with COVID-19, enrolled during active disease.

V is TRBV19 and J is TRBJ2-1; the match to TRBD1 covers 9 bases. The V gene's germline CDR1 is LNHDA and CDR2 SQIVND (reference sequence). The CDR3 covers 13 residues. J lost 9 bases, V lost 6 bases, and 6 bases had no gene match. CDR3 in DNA: TGTGCCAGTAGAGGACAGGGGAGGACTGAGCAGTTCTTC. Translating it yields CASRGQGRTEQFF.

The rearrangement links TRBV3-1 (or the pseudogene TRBV3-2) to TRBJ2-5; TRBD2 is a possible D gene (5 bases). CDR1 LGHDT and CDR2 YNNKEL come from the germline V gene (reference sequence). The length of the CDR3 is 14 residues. Trimming shortened V by 7 bases and J by 8 bases, and 20 bases separated the two germline ends. As DNA, the CDR3 is TGTGCCAGCACCGCTGGCGGTCTAGCTAGTACCCAGTACTTC. Encoded protein: CASTAGGLASTQYF.

This chain uses TRBV6-6 with TRBJ1-1, with D maybe TRBD1 (6 bases). Trimming took 7 bases from V and 7 from J, leaving 13 bases between them. The V gene's germline CDR1 is MNHNY and CDR2 SVGAGI (reference sequence). The CDR3 runs 12 residues. The CDR3 spells CASNQGQLEAFF. As DNA, the CDR3 is TGTGCCAGCAACCAGGGACAACTTGAAGCTTTCTTT.

This chain uses TRBV19 with TRBJ1-1; D is unclear. The CDR3 is 12 amino acids. CDR1 LNHDA and CDR2 SQIVND come from the germline V gene (reference sequence). Trimming removed 9 bases from V and 4 bases from J, with 12 bases in between. Written as DNA, the CDR3 is TGTGCCAGCTCACACGGGTTCACTGAAGCTTTCTTT. Its protein product is CASSHGFTEAFF.

This rearrangement joins TRBV7-2 to TRBJ2-3, with TRBD2 matching 8 bases. The CDR3 runs 15 residues. V shed 6 bases and J 2 bases; nucleotides not matched to a gene: 7. The germline CDR1 and CDR2 sequences are SGHTA and FQGNSA. The DNA of the CDR3 is TGTGCCAGCAGGACCAGCGGGGGACTCACAGATACGCAGTATTTT. Translation: CASRTSGGLTDTQYF.

This chain links TRBV3-1 (or the pseudogene TRBV3-2) with TRBJ2-7; TRBD2 agrees at 9 bases. The CDR3 is 16 residues long. The germline V gene has CDR1 LGHDT and CDR2 YNNKEL (reference sequence). V was pared by 0 bases and J by 2 bases, with 5 bases of the junction left unmatched. CDR3 protein: CASSQERIAGAYEQYF. The CDR3 DNA reads TGTGCCAGCAGCCAAGAAAGGATAGCGGGGGCCTACGAGCAGTACTTC.

This clone is a singleton in its sample. V usage is TRBV19 and J usage is TRBJ1-6; the D is unclear. The V gene lost 3 bases and the J gene lost 7 bases, with 4 bases spanning the gap. Germline V gives CDR1 LNHDA, CDR2 SQIVND (reference sequence). The CDR3 is made up of 12 amino acids. The CDR3 DNA follows: TGTGCCAGTAGTATTCAGAATTCACCCCTCCACTTT. It yields the protein CASSIQNSPLHF.

The V and J genes are TRBV18 and TRBJ1-3; D may be TRBD1 (6 bases). The CDR3 loop spans 16 amino acids. The germline CDR1 and CDR2 sequences are KGHSH and LQKENI. V lost 3 bases and J lost 4, with 16 bases in between. CDR3 coding DNA: TGTGCCAGCTCACCCGGGACCCAGGGGAACGGAAACACCATATATTTT. Protein: CASSPGTQGNGNTIYF.

The CDR3 is CASSISQAAYGYTF. CDR3 nucleotide sequence: TGTGCCAGTAGTATATCCCAGGCAGCCTATGGCTACACCTTC. The chain has TRBV19 and TRBJ1-2; no reliable D call. CDR1 is LNHDA, CDR2 SQIVND, per germline (reference sequence). The CDR3 spans 14 residues. Trimming removed 2 bases at V and 4 bases at J, with 11 bases between.

J is TRBJ1-1 and V is TRBV9; TRBD1 aligns across 7 bases. The length of the CDR3 is 14 residues. Germline V gene sequence: CDR1 SGDLS, CDR2 YYNGEE. V was pared by 3 bases and J by 1 base, with 3 bases of the junction left unmatched. The CDR3 here is CASSAGQQNTEAFF. CDR3 in DNA: TGTGCCAGCAGCGCGGGACAGCAGAACACTGAAGCTTTCTTT.

V is TRBV19 and J is TRBJ1-1; TRBD1 matches 10 bases. CDR3 size: 18 residues. CDR1 is LNHDA and CDR2 is SQIVND in the germline V gene (reference sequence). V lost 6 bases and J lost 1; bases outside the gene matches: 14. CDR3 sequence reads: CASRDPGQGPKRNTEAFF. In DNA, the CDR3 is TGTGCCAGTAGGGATCCGGGACAGGGGCCCAAACGGAACACTGAAGCTTTCTTT.

V is TRBV6-5 and J is TRBJ1-3; no firm D call. V dropped 7 bases and J dropped 0 bases, with 13 bases sitting between them. The germline V gene has CDR1 MNHEY and CDR2 SVGAGI. The CDR3 contains 15 residues. The chain's CDR3 is CASKEGPFSGNTIYF. CDR3 sequence (DNA): TGTGCCAGCAAGGAGGGCCCCTTCTCTGGAAACACCATATATTTT.

V gene TRBV28 combines with J gene TRBJ1-3; D not certain. In germline, CDR1 is MDHEN, CDR2 SYDVKM. CDR3 length equals 13 residues. Trimming left V 3 bases short and J 0 bases short, with 3 bases between. The chain's CDR3 is CASSFRSGNTIYF. The CDR3 coding sequence is TGTGCCAGCAGTTTTCGCTCTGGAAACACCATATATTTT.

The sample holds one count of this clone. The chain has TRBV29-1 and TRBJ1-1, with unresolved D. Trimming shortened V by 6 bases and J by 2 bases, and 10 bases separated the two germline ends. The germline gives CDR1 SQVTM, CDR2 ANQGSEA. The CDR3 sequence is 12 residues long. This chain's CDR3 is CSVIVVNTEAFF. The CDR3 region has the DNA TGCAGCGTCATTGTTGTTAACACTGAAGCTTTCTTT.

This clone was detected only once. J is TRBJ2-1 and V is TRBV20-1; D gene ambiguous. The germline V gene encodes CDR1 DFQATT and CDR2 SNEGSKA (reference sequence). The CDR3 runs 11 residues. V lost 7 bases to trimming and J lost 5 bases, with 9 bases between them. The CDR3 DNA is TGCAGTGTGGGCAACAACAATGAGCAGTTCTTC. This codes for CSVGNNNEQFF.

This clone has a single count. The sample holds other DNA sequences that translate to the same CDR3. The chain couples TRBV3-1 (or the pseudogene TRBV3-2) to TRBJ2-7; no clear D gene. Germline CDR1 and CDR2: LGHDT and YNNKEL (reference sequence). V was clipped by 1 base and J by 2 bases, with 6 bases between them. The CDR3 length is 13 residues. CDR3 protein: CASSQGAPYEQYF. The CDR3 nucleotides read TGTGCCAGCAGCCAAGGCGCCCCCTACGAGCAGTACTTC.

The CDR3 here is CASSNRLAGLSTDTQYF. CDR3 sequence (DNA): TGTGCCAGCAGCAACCGACTAGCGGGGTTGAGCACAGATACGCAGTATTTT. The gene calls are TRBV3-1 (or the pseudogene TRBV3-2) and TRBJ2-3; TRBD2 aligns across 11 bases. After removal of 5 bases from V and 0 bases from J, the junction contained 7 bases not matched to a gene. Germline assignment: CDR1 LGHDT and CDR2 YNNKEL (reference sequence). The CDR3 length is 17 residues.

V gene TRBV28 combines with J gene TRBJ1-1; 7 nucleotides match TRBD1. CDR3 length: 15 amino acids. CDR1 and CDR2 from the germline V gene are MDHEN and SYDVKM. V trimming: 6 bases; J trimming: 1 base; junction bases outside the gene matches: 8. CDR3 DNA sequence: TGTGCCAGCAGCATACAGGGGTTAGGGAACACTGAAGCTTTCTTT. Translating gives CASSIQGLGNTEAFF.

The genes are TRBV2 and TRBJ1-1; D perhaps matches TRBD1 (5 bases). CDR1 and CDR2 (germline): SNHLY, FYNNEI. The CDR3 is 13 residues long. V lost 6 bases, J lost 1 base, and 9 bases lay in between. The CDR3 sequence: CASRGGKNTEAFF. The CDR3 region has the DNA TGTGCCAGCAGGGGGGGAAAGAACACTGAAGCTTTCTTT.

This rearrangement joins TRBV3-1 (or the pseudogene TRBV3-2) to TRBJ1-2; 7 bases map to TRBD1. CDR1 and CDR2 from the germline V gene are LGHDT and YNNKEL (reference sequence). CDR3 length: 16 residues. V dropped 0 bases and J dropped 3; count of bases not matched to a gene: 7. Here the CDR3 reads CASSQDLSRGYYGYTF. The CDR3 bases are TGTGCCAGCAGCCAAGATCTTTCCAGGGGGTACTATGGCTACACCTTC.

The CDR3 loop reads CASSETSGRFETQYF. In DNA, the CDR3 is TGTGCCAGCAGCGAGACTAGCGGGAGGTTTGAGACCCAGTACTTC. The chain joins TRBV7-9 to TRBJ2-5; 13 positions match TRBD2. The CDR3 runs 15 residues. V trimming: 5 bases; J trimming: 5 bases; junction bases outside the gene matches: 5. The V gene's germline CDR1 is SEHNR and CDR2 FQNEAQ (reference sequence). The full variable domain, with the rest looked up from reference TRBV7-9 and TRBJ2-5, is DTGVSQNPRHKITKRGQNVTFRCDPISEHNRLYWYRQTLGQGPEFLTYFQNEAQLEKSRLLSDRFSAERPKGSFSTLEIQRTEQGDSAMYLCASSETSGRFETQYFGPGTRLLVL.

The gene calls are TRBV28 and TRBJ1-6; a possible D gene is TRBD1 (6 bases). The CDR3 spans 15 residues. V dropped 2 bases and J dropped 10 bases, with 15 bases sitting between them. CDR1 is MDHEN, CDR2 SYDVKM, per germline. Here the CDR3 reads CASSLPPRGGSPLHF. The CDR3 coding sequence is TGTGCCAGCAGTTTACCCCCCAGGGGCGGATCACCCCTCCACTTT.

The chain carries TRBV11-2 and TRBJ2-3; 10 bases map to TRBD2. This CDR3 comprises 17 residues. Unmatched junction bases numbered 8, after V lost 5 bases and J lost 0 bases. The germline gives CDR1 SGHAT, CDR2 FQNNGV. The CDR3 DNA reads as TGTGCCAGCAGCCCCCCCCTTAGCGGGAGGAGCACAGATACGCAGTATTTT. This encodes CASSPPLSGRSTDTQYF.

The chain links TRBV9 to TRBJ1-3; 8 bases map to TRBD1. Germline CDR1 and CDR2: SGDLS and YYNGEE. CDR3 length: 17 amino acids. J gave up 2 bases and V 0 bases, and 7 bases lay outside the gene matches. The CDR3 DNA follows: TGTGCCAGCAGCGTAGGGGCAGGGGGCATCACTGGAAACACCATATATTTT. Translation gives CASSVGAGGITGNTIYF.

The CDR3: CASSPSSPSGKLFF. The CDR3 nucleotides read TGTGCCAGCTCACCATCTTCCCCCAGCGGAAAACTGTTTTTT. The J gene is TRBJ1-4, the V gene TRBV18; D gene ambiguous. V shed 2 bases and J shed 10 bases, with 14 bases lying between them. Germline V gives CDR1 KGHSH, CDR2 LQKENI. The CDR3 extends over 14 amino acids. The full variable domain, completed using reference TRBV18 and TRBJ1-4, is NAGVMQNPRHLVRRRGQEARLRCSPMKGHSHVYWYRQLPEEGLKFMVYLQKENIIDESGMPKERFSAEFPKEGPSILRIQQVVRGDSAAYFCASSPSSPSGKLFFGSGTQLSVL.

The rearrangement joins TRBV29-1 to TRBJ1-2, with D uncertain. The CDR3 has 13 amino acids. Trimming removed 4 bases from V and 4 bases from J, with 13 bases in between. Germline V gives CDR1 SQVTM, CDR2 ANQGSEA. The CDR3 protein is CSVGVQQAYGYTF. The CDR3 nucleotides read TGCAGCGTTGGGGTACAGCAAGCCTATGGCTACACCTTC.

The gene calls are TRBV19 and TRBJ2-3, with a weak D call TRBD2 (7 bases). Germline CDR1 LNHDA, CDR2 SQIVND (reference sequence). Trimming pared 3 bases from V and 1 base from J, leaving 11 bases between. CDR3 length: 15 residues. The CDR3 DNA is TGTGCCAGTAGTATGGGGGGGACACGCACAGATACGCAGTATTTT. The encoded protein is CASSMGGTRTDTQYF.

V gene TRBV2 combines with J gene TRBJ1-2; D is uncertain. The CDR3 totals 13 residues. Germline V lookup: CDR1 SNHLY, CDR2 FYNNEI. Trimming took off 0 bases at V and 7 bases at J, with 9 bases between the two ends. CDR3 sequence: CASSEAGFSGYTF. CDR3 nucleotide sequence: TGTGCCAGCAGTGAAGCTGGTTTTAGTGGCTACACCTTC.

The CDR3, as DNA: TGTGCCAGCATGAGGCGGGGAGGTGACTGGGGGCAGTATTTT. It encodes CASMRRGGDWGQYF. The chain links TRBV19 to TRBJ2-3; D is possibly TRBD2 (6 bases). V lost 9 bases and J 11 bases, leaving 24 bases between the germline ends. The CDR3 contains 14 residues. Germline lookup yields CDR1 LNHDA and CDR2 SQIVND (reference sequence).